The rows below give T cell receptor beta chains drawn from one sample of a study of T cells after yellow fever vaccination. TCRdb reprocessed the 5' RACE reads via MiXCR and lists one record per CDR3 protein. The repertoire holds 200,000 to 300,000 distinct CDR3 sequences, over 10% seen once, with 0.4% to 0.55% in the top ten. The material was CD4+ T cells sorted from PBMCs, obtained 45 days after the yellow fever booster vaccination. These receptor sequences come from a man aged 30 to 39 who received the YFV17D yellow fever vaccine. Each CDR3 is given with its conserved first and last residue. Fields, in order: V gene, clone size, D gene, J gene, CDR3 protein, CDR3 DNA. D genes are given only for firm matches. Clone size is given for some rows only: seen once, a few or many times, or a class if the clone is expanded.

v_gene: TRBV27; abundance: few; d_gene: TRBD1; j_gene: TRBJ1-2; CDR3aa: CASSASTGAAYGYTF; CDR3nt: TGTGCCAGCAGTGCCAGTACAGGGGCTGCCTATGGCTACACCTTC
v_gene: TRBV2; abundance: many; d_gene: TRBD2; j_gene: TRBJ2-1; CDR3aa: CASSGIAGIDIYNEQFF; CDR3nt: TGTGCCAGCAGTGGGATAGCGGGCATAGACATATACAATGAGCAGTTCTTC
v_gene: TRBV5-1; abundance: many; d_gene: -; j_gene: TRBJ1-3; CDR3aa: CASSSLGQPWSGNTIYF; CDR3nt: TGCGCCAGCAGCTCACTTGGACAACCGTGGTCTGGAAACACCATATATTTT
v_gene: TRBV7-9; abundance: many; d_gene: -; j_gene: TRBJ2-7; CDR3aa: CASSPVYEQYF; CDR3nt: TGTGCCAGCAGCCCTGTGTACGAGCAGTACTTC
v_gene: TRBV6-5; abundance: few; d_gene: -; j_gene: TRBJ2-2; CDR3aa: CASSSLGVGTGELFF; CDR3nt: TGTGCCAGCAGTTCCCTTGGGGTCGGCACCGGGGAGCTGTTTTTT
v_gene: TRBV20-1; abundance: few; d_gene: -; j_gene: TRBJ2-3; CDR3aa: CSARDPQRSTDTQYF; CDR3nt: TGCAGTGCTAGAGATCCCCAGCGGAGCACAGATACGCAGTATTTT
v_gene: TRBV5-1; abundance: -; d_gene: -; j_gene: TRBJ2-1; CDR3aa: CASSLAALSYNEQFF; CDR3nt: TGCGCCAGCAGCCTAGCTGCGCTCTCCTACAATGAGCAGTTCTTC
v_gene: TRBV12-3/TRBV12-4; abundance: many; d_gene: TRBD2; j_gene: TRBJ2-2; CDR3aa: CASSLTGRGLAGGPSTGELFF; CDR3nt: TGTGCCAGCAGTCTAACAGGGAGAGGACTAGCGGGAGGGCCCTCCACCGGGGAGCTGTTTTTT
v_gene: TRBV28; abundance: few; d_gene: TRBD2; j_gene: TRBJ2-1; CDR3aa: CASSLGLAGVLPYNEQFF; CDR3nt: TGTGCCAGCAGTTTGGGACTAGCGGGAGTTCTCCCCTACAATGAGCAGTTCTTC
v_gene: TRBV2; abundance: -; d_gene: -; j_gene: TRBJ2-7; CDR3aa: CASSESAYEQYF; CDR3nt: TGTGCCAGCAGTGAAAGTGCCTACGAGCAGTACTTC
v_gene: TRBV12-3/TRBV12-4; abundance: few; d_gene: -; j_gene: TRBJ2-2; CDR3aa: CASSSAGGGRTGELFF; CDR3nt: TGTGCCAGCAGTTCTGCCGGGGGCGGTCGCACCGGGGAGCTGTTTTTT
v_gene: TRBV27; abundance: many; d_gene: TRBD2; j_gene: TRBJ2-1; CDR3aa: CASSPPRVLAGGDNEQFF; CDR3nt: TGTGCCAGCAGTCCCCCTCGAGTCCTAGCGGGAGGGGACAATGAGCAGTTCTTC
v_gene: TRBV10-3; abundance: -; d_gene: -; j_gene: TRBJ2-1; CDR3aa: CAIRGTSLNEQFF; CDR3nt: TGTGCCATCAGGGGGACTTCACTTAATGAGCAGTTCTTC
v_gene: TRBV6-5; abundance: few; d_gene: -; j_gene: TRBJ2-7; CDR3aa: CASITAVQGGGEQYF; CDR3nt: TGTGCCAGCATTACAGCCGTACAGGGAGGGGGCGAGCAGTACTTC
v_gene: TRBV5-1; abundance: -; d_gene: -; j_gene: TRBJ2-5; CDR3aa: CASSLLYGETQYF; CDR3nt: TGCGCCAGCAGCTTGTTGTACGGGGAGACCCAGTACTTC
v_gene: TRBV28; abundance: -; d_gene: TRBD1; j_gene: TRBJ2-7; CDR3aa: CASSTTGELYEQYF; CDR3nt: TGTGCCAGCAGTACGACAGGGGAGCTGTACGAGCAGTACTTC
v_gene: TRBV10-3; abundance: -; d_gene: TRBD1; j_gene: TRBJ2-6; CDR3aa: CAIRTGAGSGANVLTF; CDR3nt: TGTGCCATCAGGACAGGGGCCGGGTCTGGGGCCAACGTCCTGACTTTC
v_gene: TRBV12-3/TRBV12-4; abundance: -; d_gene: -; j_gene: TRBJ1-5; CDR3aa: CASSLPGFGNQPQHF; CDR3nt: TGTGCCAGCAGTTTACCAGGGTTTGGCAATCAGCCCCAGCATTTT
v_gene: TRBV7-2; abundance: -; d_gene: -; j_gene: TRBJ2-3; CDR3aa: CARISRLTDTQYF; CDR3nt: TGTGCCAGAATCTCGAGACTCACAGATACGCAGTATTTT
v_gene: TRBV5-5; abundance: few; d_gene: TRBD1; j_gene: TRBJ2-7; CDR3aa: CASSPDRALYEQYF; CDR3nt: TGTGCCAGCAGCCCGGACAGGGCCCTCTACGAGCAGTACTTC
v_gene: TRBV5-1; abundance: many; d_gene: -; j_gene: TRBJ2-1; CDR3aa: CASSSRHRSEERDEQFF; CDR3nt: TGCGCCAGCAGCTCGCGGCACCGCTCCGAGGAGAGGGATGAGCAGTTCTTC
v_gene: TRBV5-1; abundance: -; d_gene: TRBD1; j_gene: TRBJ1-2; CDR3aa: CASSEGTGVGYGYTF; CDR3nt: TGCGCCAGCAGCGAAGGGACAGGGGTTGGCTATGGCTACACCTTC
v_gene: TRBV5-1; abundance: once; d_gene: TRBD2; j_gene: TRBJ2-7; CDR3aa: CASSTGLAGSSYEQYF; CDR3nt: TGCGCCAGCAGCACAGGATTAGCGGGGAGCTCCTACGAGCAGTACTTC
v_gene: TRBV18; abundance: -; d_gene: TRBD2; j_gene: TRBJ2-3; CDR3aa: CASSPRLAGGDTQYF; CDR3nt: TGTGCCAGCTCACCACGACTAGCGGGAGGAGATACGCAGTATTTT
v_gene: TRBV20-1; abundance: many; d_gene: -; j_gene: TRBJ1-1; CDR3aa: CSARDGARGTEAFF; CDR3nt: TGCAGTGCTAGAGACGGAGCCCGGGGGACTGAAGCTTTCTTT
v_gene: TRBV7-2; abundance: -; d_gene: -; j_gene: TRBJ1-6; CDR3aa: CASSLIPSDNSPLHF; CDR3nt: TGTGCCAGCAGCTTAATCCCGTCAGATAATTCACCCCTCCACTTT
v_gene: TRBV19; abundance: few; d_gene: TRBD2; j_gene: TRBJ2-7; CDR3aa: CASSIGGAGFTYEQYF; CDR3nt: TGTGCCAGTAGTATTGGGGGAGCGGGATTCACCTACGAGCAGTACTTC
v_gene: TRBV5-1; abundance: -; d_gene: -; j_gene: TRBJ2-7; CDR3aa: CASSSEGTEQYF; CDR3nt: TGCGCCAGCAGCTCAGAGGGGACCGAGCAGTACTTC
v_gene: TRBV9; abundance: few; d_gene: -; j_gene: TRBJ2-5; CDR3aa: CASSVYGAQGTQYF; CDR3nt: TGTGCCAGCAGCGTCTATGGGGCCCAAGGGACCCAGTACTTC
v_gene: TRBV20-1; abundance: -; d_gene: -; j_gene: TRBJ1-6; CDR3aa: CSASLNSPLHF; CDR3nt: TGCAGTGCTTCGCTAAATTCACCCCTCCACTTT
v_gene: TRBV15; abundance: few; d_gene: TRBD2; j_gene: TRBJ2-1; CDR3aa: CATSSRTSGDYNEQFF; CDR3nt: TGTGCCACCAGCAGTCGGACTAGCGGGGACTACAATGAGCAGTTCTTC
v_gene: TRBV29-1; abundance: few; d_gene: -; j_gene: TRBJ2-5; CDR3aa: CSVALTGRYEETQYF; CDR3nt: TGCAGCGTCGCGCTGACTGGTCGCTACGAAGAGACCCAGTACTTC
v_gene: TRBV12-3/TRBV12-4; abundance: -; d_gene: -; j_gene: TRBJ2-2; CDR3aa: CASGMNTGELFF; CDR3nt: TGTGCCAGCGGAATGAACACCGGGGAGCTGTTTTTT
v_gene: TRBV7-2; abundance: few; d_gene: -; j_gene: TRBJ2-1; CDR3aa: CASNQYGPVNEQFF; CDR3nt: TGTGCCAGCAACCAATACGGACCCGTCAATGAGCAGTTCTTC
v_gene: TRBV27; abundance: many; d_gene: -; j_gene: TRBJ2-3; CDR3aa: CASSDTFSFTDTQYF; CDR3nt: TGTGCCAGCTCAGACACGTTCTCTTTCACAGATACGCAGTATTTT